Following are 20 T cell receptor beta chains from one sample sequenced in a study of blood T cell repertoires in COVID-19. The protocol was immunoSEQ multiplex PCR, while the TCRdb copy is restricted to in-frame clones and leaves out a portion. The sample lists approximately 210,000 clones, about 91% seen once, with about 14% in the top ten. Sequencing was done on a sample of PBMCs or T cells enriched from blood (not recorded which). The source of these receptors is a woman aged 45-65 years with acute COVID-19.

CDR3 bases: TGTGCCAGCAGTTTATATACGCGGATTCCGGGGACAGGGGAAAACACCATATATTTT. As protein: CASSLYTRIPGTGENTIYF. The chain combines TRBV27 with TRBJ1-3; 10 bases align to TRBD1. Germline V gene sequence: CDR1 MNHEY, CDR2 SMNVEV (reference sequence). The CDR3 contains 19 residues. With 1 base clipped from V and 6 bases from J, the junction kept 15 bases outside the gene matches.

This chain joins TRBV9 and TRBJ1-4; a possible D gene is TRBD1 (6 bases). V was clipped by 2 bases and J by 7 bases, with 12 bases between them. The CDR3 is 14 amino acids. The germline V gene has CDR1 SGDLS and CDR2 YYNGEE. CDR3 sequence: CASSVTGTGEKLFF. The CDR3 region has the DNA TGTGCCAGCAGCGTTACAGGGACGGGTGAAAAACTGTTTTTT.

This chain joins TRBV18 and TRBJ1-6, with TRBD1 matching 7 bases. V was clipped by 3 bases and J by 6 bases; unmatched bases: 5. Germline V gene sequence: CDR1 KGHSH, CDR2 LQKENI. The CDR3 covers 15 residues. Written as DNA, the CDR3 is TGTGCCAGCTCACCTACCGGGACAGCTAATTCACCCCTCCACTTT. Protein sequence: CASSPTGTANSPLHF.

This chain uses TRBV9 with TRBJ2-1; 12 bases are a match to TRBD2. Trimming took 0 bases from V and 0 from J; bases not matched to a gene: 4. The length of the CDR3 is 18 residues. Germline CDR1 reads SGDLS; CDR2 reads YYNGEE. The CDR3 loop reads CASSVGLAGVSSYNEQFF. The CDR3 DNA reads as TGTGCCAGCAGCGTAGGACTAGCGGGAGTGAGCTCCTACAATGAGCAGTTCTTC.

This clone was detected only a few times. J is TRBJ2-2 and V is TRBV5-4; D is possibly TRBD2 (6 bases). The CDR3 loop spans 17 amino acids. Deletions cut 4 bases from V and 3 bases from J, with 19 bases between. Germline V gene lookup returns CDR1 SGHNT and CDR2 YYREEE (reference sequence). As DNA, the CDR3 is TGTGCCAGCAGCGCTCAGATAGCGGAGCTATACACCGGGGAGCTGTTTTTT. Protein: CASSAQIAELYTGELFF.

This clone was observed a single time. The chain has TRBV19 and TRBJ1-1; D unclear. CDR3 length equals 13 residues. CDR1 and CDR2 from the germline V gene are LNHDA and SQIVND (reference sequence). V shed 5 bases and J shed 4 bases, with 11 bases lying between them. CDR3 DNA sequence: TGTGCCAGTAGTCCCGGGAGGCGCACTGAAGCTTTCTTT. This gives the protein CASSPGRRTEAFF.

The chain combines TRBV19 with TRBJ1-1; TRBD1 agrees at 8 bases. The CDR3 is made up of 14 amino acids. The germline V gene encodes CDR1 LNHDA and CDR2 SQIVND (reference sequence). The J segment lost 2 bases and the V segment lost 7 bases, leaving 6 bases of the junction unmatched. The CDR3 sequence is CASTKTGVNTEAFF. The CDR3 DNA sequence: TGTGCCAGTACTAAGACAGGGGTCAACACTGAAGCTTTCTTT.

The V gene is TRBV3-1 (or the pseudogene TRBV3-2), the J gene TRBJ1-5; D perhaps matches TRBD1 (6 bases). The V gene lost 2 bases and the J gene lost 2 bases, with 13 bases spanning the gap. The CDR3 extends over 16 amino acids. The germline V gene encodes CDR1 LGHDT and CDR2 YNNKEL (reference sequence). CDR3 coding DNA: TGTGCCAGCAGCCAAAGTTCGGCAGGGGGCAATCAGCCCCAGCATTTT. Its translation: CASSQSSAGGNQPQHF.

This chain connects TRBV28 to TRBJ1-5; a weak D match, TRBD1 (5 bases). CDR1 and CDR2 from the germline V gene are MDHEN and SYDVKM. The length of the CDR3 is 14 residues. The ends were cut back, 2 bases at V and 4 bases at J, with 9 bases in the middle. The CDR3 nucleotides are TGTGCCAGCAGTTTAGAACGGGGGAATCAGCCCCAGCATTTT. Translating gives CASSLERGNQPQHF.

J is TRBJ1-2 and V is TRBV12-3 or TRBV12-4, with unresolved D. Trimming pared 7 bases from V and 7 bases from J, leaving 10 bases between. The CDR3 is 11 residues long. The DNA for the CDR3 is TGTGCCAGCACCTCTATCACTGGCTACACCTTC. Translation: CASTSITGYTF.

The V gene is TRBV19, the J gene TRBJ1-2; D is uncertain. The CDR3 consists of 13 residues. Germline V gene sequence: CDR1 LNHDA, CDR2 SQIVND (reference sequence). V lost 1 base and J lost 2, with 5 bases in between. Here the CDR3 reads CASSIGRNYGYTF. DNA of the CDR3: TGTGCCAGTAGTATAGGGCGGAACTATGGCTACACCTTC.

The genes are TRBV9 and TRBJ2-7; possible D gene TRBD2, 5 bases. Trimming stripped 3 bases from V and 2 bases from J, with 12 bases between. This CDR3 contains 14 residues. Germline CDR1 is SGDLS and CDR2 is YYNGEE. The CDR3 bases are TGTGCCAGCAGCGCAGGCGGGCCCACCTACGAGCAGTACTTC. Translation: CASSAGGPTYEQYF.

V and J are TRBV9 and TRBJ2-1; tentative D call: TRBD2 (5 bases). Trimming left V 3 bases short and J 5 bases short, with 21 bases between. Germline-derived CDR1 and CDR2 are SGDLS and YYNGEE. This CDR3 region has 17 residues. The CDR3 sequence: CASSAAPLTRTNNEQFF. In DNA, the CDR3 is TGTGCCAGCAGCGCTGCCCCGTTAACTAGAACGAACAATGAGCAGTTCTTC.

The V gene is TRBV24-1, the J gene TRBJ2-1, with D possibly TRBD1 on 6 matching bases. Germline V lookup: CDR1 KGHDR, CDR2 SFDVKD. The CDR3 is made up of 17 amino acids. V was clipped by 3 bases and J by 5 bases, with 19 bases between them. This CDR3 is CATSDITPVQGNNEQFF. CDR3 DNA: TGTGCCACCAGTGATATCACTCCAGTGCAGGGGAACAATGAGCAGTTCTTC.

This clone was picked up a small number of times. The chain recombines TRBV2 with TRBJ1-6; 7 bases match TRBD1. CDR3 size: 15 residues. Germline V lookup: CDR1 SNHLY, CDR2 FYNNEI. V was pared by 7 bases and J by 5 bases, with 8 bases of the junction left unmatched. Here the CDR3 reads CASTETGSHNSPLHF. The CDR3 DNA is TGTGCCAGCACCGAGACAGGGAGTCATAATTCACCCCTCCACTTT.

The chain links TRBV18 to TRBJ1-4; TRBD1 aligns across 8 bases. This CDR3 comprises 17 residues. Germline lookup yields CDR1 KGHSH and CDR2 LQKENI. V lost 3 bases and J lost 12; bases outside the gene matches: 18. The CDR3 region is CASSPGTGRGPLRELFF. The CDR3 nucleotides are TGTGCCAGCTCACCTGGGACGGGCAGGGGGCCGCTAAGGGAACTGTTTTTT.

This clone was seen just once. The genes are TRBV28 and TRBJ2-2; 8 bases map to TRBD2. J was trimmed by 5 bases and V by 6 bases; bases with no gene match: 5. The CDR3 totals 14 residues. Per germline, CDR1 MDHEN and CDR2 SYDVKM. In DNA form, the CDR3 reads TGTGCCAGCAGCGGACTAGCAGGGACCGGGGAGCTGTTTTTT. This gives the protein CASSGLAGTGELFF. Combining the CDR3 with reference TRBV28 and TRBJ2-2 gives the whole variable domain DVKVTQSSRYLVKRTGEKVFLECVQDMDHENMFWYRQDPGLGLRLIYFSYDVKMKEKGDIPEGYSVSREKKERFSLILESASTNQTSMYLCASSGLAGTGELFFGEGSRLTVL.

The V call is TRBV4-3, the J call TRBJ2-3, with D perhaps TRBD2 (6 bases). V was pared by 4 bases and J by 2 bases, with 16 bases between. CDR3 length: 16 amino acids. Germline CDR1 LGHNA, CDR2 YSLEER. The CDR3 loop reads CASSPSGRRATDTQYF. In nucleotides, the CDR3 is TGCGCCAGCAGCCCTTCAGGACGGAGGGCCACAGATACGCAGTATTTT.

This rearrangement joins TRBV10-3 to TRBJ2-7; 8 nucleotides agree with TRBD1. Germline CDR1 ENHRY, CDR2 SYGVKD. The CDR3 has 13 amino acids. V lost 3 bases and J lost 2; bases outside the gene matches: 0. The CDR3: CAISEQGAYEQYF. The DNA of the CDR3 is TGTGCCATCAGTGAACAGGGGGCCTACGAGCAGTACTTC.

The J gene is TRBJ2-1, the V gene TRBV5-1; no reliable D call. V lost 5 bases to trimming and J lost 0 bases, with 12 bases between them. The CDR3 consists of 15 residues. Germline V CDR1 and CDR2: SGHRS, YFSETQ. The CDR3 DNA reads as TGCGCCAGCAGTCCAGACCGGAGCTCCTACAATGAGCAGTTCTTC. Its translation: CASSPDRSSYNEQFF.